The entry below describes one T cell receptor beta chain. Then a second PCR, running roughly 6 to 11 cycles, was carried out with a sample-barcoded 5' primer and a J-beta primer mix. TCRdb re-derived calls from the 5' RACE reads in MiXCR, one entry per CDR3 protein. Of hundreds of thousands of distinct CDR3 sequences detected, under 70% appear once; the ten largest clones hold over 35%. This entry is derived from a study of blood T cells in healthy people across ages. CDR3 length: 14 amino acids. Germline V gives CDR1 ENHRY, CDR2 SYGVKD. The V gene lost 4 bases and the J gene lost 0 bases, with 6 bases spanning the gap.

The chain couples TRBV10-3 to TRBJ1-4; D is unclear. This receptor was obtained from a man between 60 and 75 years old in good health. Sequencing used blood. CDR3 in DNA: TGTGCCATCAGTGGGTCAGCAACTAATGAAAAACTGTTTTTT. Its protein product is CAISGSATNEKLFF.